The T cell receptor beta chain described here comes from a study of blood T cell repertoires in COVID-19. With respect to this clone: Other nucleotide sequences from this sample produce the same CDR3.

Measured with immunoSEQ multiplex PCR; TCRdb has only the in-frame clones, and not every one. Found here are approximately 340,000 clones, about 83% of them singletons; the top ten hold roughly 3%. V lost 0 bases, J lost 5 bases, and 15 bases lay in between. The CDR3 contains 15 residues. Germline values: CDR1 SGHNT, CDR2 YYREEE (reference sequence). Input material: peripheral blood. This TCR was sampled from a man aged 30 to 39 with active or convalescent COVID-19. J is TRBJ2-7 and V is TRBV5-4; TRBD1 might be the D (5 bases). The CDR3 nucleotides are TGTGCCAGCAGCTTGGCCGGGCAGGGAAGCGACGAGCAGTACTTC. Amino acid sequence: CASSLAGQGSDEQYF.